What follows are 6 T cell receptor beta chains derived from one specimen sequenced in a study of blood T cell repertoires in COVID-19. Sequencing was performed with immunoSEQ multiplex PCR; in TCRdb, only in-frame clones are kept and a portion is missing. The sample lists about 280,000 clones; roughly 88% were seen once. Sequences were obtained from PBMCs or T cells enriched from blood (not recorded which). Receptors were obtained from a woman aged 25 to 39 who had recovered from COVID-19.

V is TRBV18 and J is TRBJ1-3, with TRBD1 identical over 7 bases. The CDR3 totals 14 residues. CDR1 and CDR2 from the germline V gene are KGHSH and LQKENI. V gave up 6 bases and J gave up 4 bases; unmatched junction bases: 6. CDR3 in amino acids: CASSAGTAGNTIYF. The CDR3 DNA follows: TGTGCCAGCTCTGCCGGGACAGCAGGAAACACCATATATTTT.

This rearrangement joins TRBV9 to TRBJ2-3, with D perhaps matching TRBD1 (6 bases). This CDR3 is 14 amino acids long. Trimming cost V 7 bases and J 3 bases, with 15 bases left between them. Germline CDR1 and CDR2: SGDLS and YYNGEE. CDR3 protein: CASAKQGVTDTQYF. CDR3 sequence (DNA): TGTGCCAGCGCCAAACAGGGTGTTACAGATACGCAGTATTTT.

The chain recombines TRBV29-1 with TRBJ2-1; TRBD2 aligns across 7 bases. CDR3 size: 12 residues. Per germline, CDR1 SQVTM and CDR2 ANQGSEA. V dropped 4 bases and J dropped 5; count of bases not matched to a gene: 2. The CDR3 DNA reads TGCAGCGTTGCGGGGGGAGACAATGAGCAGTTCTTC. The encoded protein is CSVAGGDNEQFF.

This rearrangement joins TRBV27 to TRBJ1-5; D not resolved. Germline V gene lookup returns CDR1 MNHEY and CDR2 SMNVEV (reference sequence). V dropped 8 bases and J dropped 1 base, with 12 bases sitting between them. The CDR3 covers 14 residues. The CDR3, as DNA: TGTGCCAGCGCCCCGGGAGGGAGCAATCAGCCCCAGCATTTT. Amino acid sequence: CASAPGGSNQPQHF.

The gene calls are TRBV19 and TRBJ1-2, with D maybe TRBD1 (5 bases). CDR3 length: 18 amino acids. V shed 5 bases and J shed 10 bases, with 32 bases lying between them. CDR1 is LNHDA and CDR2 is SQIVND in the germline V gene (reference sequence). CDR3 bases: TGTGCCAGTAGTCACAGACAGCCAGCCTCCCCAGGTCGTGATTCCTACACCTTC. This sequence encodes CASSHRQPASPGRDSYTF.

The chain links TRBV28 to TRBJ1-2; TRBD1 matches 9 bases. This CDR3 is built from 13 residues. Germline trimming cut 5 bases from V and 4 bases from J; bases unmatched to any gene: 2. The germline CDR1 and CDR2 sequences are MDHEN and SYDVKM. In DNA, the CDR3 is TGTGCCAGCAGTCGACAGGGGGGCTATGGCTACACCTTC. Protein: CASSRQGGYGYTF.